This entry features one T cell receptor beta chain sequence. The antigen is not known. TCRdb re-called the reads through MiXCR, storing one row per CDR3 protein. The sample gives approximately 1,000,000 distinct CDR3 sequences, around 30% of which show up once; 11% to 15% is in the top ten. The data were obtained in a study of T cell repertoires in cytomegalovirus infection. In the study overall: Well-studied HLA-B-restricted CMV epitopes were used in the study alongside recently identified HLA-C-restricted ones. In public TCR beta signatures, there were indications of both CMV infection and matching HLA type.

There are 15 residues in the CDR3. V shed 10 bases and J shed 4 bases, with 22 bases lying between them. Germline V gene lookup returns CDR1 SGHVT and CDR2 SQSDAQ. Study findings and constraints: CMV carriers having the relevant HLA were flagged by cumulative public TCR beta family frequency. Across the ex vivo response, the dominant clonotypes were HLA-C-restricted CMV-specific TCR beta clonotypes.

Sequenced here: cultured CD8+ T cells from PBMCs, sampled from culture after CMV antigen stimulation. This receptor was obtained from a human donor in good health (CMV status not recorded). Some clones in this sample may be carry-over from other donors' samples. The chain uses TRBV7-4 and TRBJ1-2; D perhaps matches TRBD1 (6 bases). CDR3 region: CATDTTPTGIYGYTF. The CDR3 DNA reads as TGTGCCACCGACACTACTCCGACAGGAATCTATGGCTACACCTTC.